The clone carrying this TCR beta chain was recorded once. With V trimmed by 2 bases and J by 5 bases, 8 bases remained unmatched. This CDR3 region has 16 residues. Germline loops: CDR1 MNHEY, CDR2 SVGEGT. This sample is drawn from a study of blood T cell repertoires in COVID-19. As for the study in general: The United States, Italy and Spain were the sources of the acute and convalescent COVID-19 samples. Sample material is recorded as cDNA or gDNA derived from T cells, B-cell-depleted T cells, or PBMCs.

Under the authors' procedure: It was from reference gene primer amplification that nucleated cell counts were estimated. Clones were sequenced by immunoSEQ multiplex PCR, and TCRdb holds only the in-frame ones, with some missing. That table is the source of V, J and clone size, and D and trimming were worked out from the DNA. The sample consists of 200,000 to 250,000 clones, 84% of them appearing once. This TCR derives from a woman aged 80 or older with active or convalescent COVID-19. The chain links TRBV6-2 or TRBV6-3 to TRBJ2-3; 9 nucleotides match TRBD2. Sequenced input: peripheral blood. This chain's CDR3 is CASSYPSGLAIDTQYF. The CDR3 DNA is TGTGCCAGCAGTTACCCCTCGGGACTAGCAATAGATACGCAGTATTTT.